Below, 27 T cell receptor beta chains from the same sample are listed, as sequenced in a study of T cell responses to AZD1222 COVID-19 vaccine. This table comes from immunoSEQ multiplex PCR, and its TCRdb copy is limited to in-frame clones, with some not included. Of about 96,000 clones detected, approximately 89% appear once; the ten largest clones hold 4% to 6%. The sequencing used peripheral blood, collected on day 0 of MenACWY control vaccination. The origin of the receptors is an adult in good health.

The chain has TRBV7-6 and TRBJ2-1; the D gene is possibly TRBD2 (6 bases). V was clipped by 4 bases and J by 6 bases, with 16 bases between them. CDR3 length: 15 residues. The germline CDR1 and CDR2 sequences are SGHVS and FNYEAQ. DNA for the CDR3: TGTGCCAGCAGCTCCCGGGACTCCCACCCCAATGAGCAGTTCTTC. It specifies CASSSRDSHPNEQFF. Drawing the rest from reference TRBV7-6 and TRBJ2-1, the complete variable domain is GAGVSQSPRYKVTKRGQDVALRCDPISGHVSLYWYRQALGQGPEFLTYFNYEAQQDKSGLPNDRFSAERPEGSISTLTIQRTEQRDSAMYRCASSSRDSHPNEQFFGPGTRLTVL.

V and J are TRBV27 and TRBJ2-7; 7 bases are shared with TRBD2. CDR3 length: 14 amino acids. Trimming took 3 bases from V and 6 from J; bases not matched to a gene: 8. CDR1 is MNHEY, CDR2 SMNVEV, per germline (reference sequence). CDR3 bases: TGTGCCAGCAGTTTTGGACTAGAAAGGAGCGAGCAGTACTTC. Translated: CASSFGLERSEQYF.

This chain joins TRBV10-3 and TRBJ1-1, with 8 positions matching TRBD1. V shed 3 bases and J 5 bases; nucleotides not matched to a gene: 8. Germline V CDR1 and CDR2: ENHRY, SYGVKD. This CDR3 region has 15 residues. CDR3 nucleotides: TGTGCCATCAGTGACGCTACAGGGGGATCAACTGAAGCTTTCTTT. This translates into CAISDATGGSTEAFF.

V and J are TRBV5-1 and TRBJ1-4; 8 positions match TRBD1. The CDR3 runs 15 residues. Germline CDR1 reads SGHRS; CDR2 reads YFSETQ. Trimming at V came to 6 bases and at J to 2 bases, leaving 6 bases not matched to a gene. CDR3 loop: CASTRQGSTNEKLFF. In DNA form, the CDR3 reads TGCGCCAGCACTCGACAGGGGTCTACTAATGAAAAACTGTTTTTT. Drawing the rest from reference TRBV5-1 and TRBJ1-4, the complete variable domain is KAGVTQTPRYLIKTRGQQVTLSCSPISGHRSVSWYQQTPGQGLQFLFEYFSETQRNKGNFPGRFSGRQFSNSRSEMNVSTLELGDSALYLCASTRQGSTNEKLFFGSGTQLSVL.

The CDR3 is CASSYAGAADTQYF. In DNA, the CDR3 is TGTGCCAGCAGTTACGCAGGGGCTGCAGATACGCAGTATTTT. The V gene is TRBV6-2 or TRBV6-3, the J gene TRBJ2-3; tentatively, D is TRBD1 (6 bases). Looked up from germline, CDR1 is MNHEY and CDR2 is SVGEGT. There are 14 residues in the CDR3. V lost 2 bases to trimming and J lost 4 bases, with 10 bases between them.

This clone has only one observation. V and J are TRBV12-3 or TRBV12-4 and TRBJ1-5; maybe TRBD1 (5 bases). Between the trimmed V and J ends, which lost 5 bases and 4 bases, there was a span of 9 bases. This CDR3 contains 13 residues. In nucleotides, the CDR3 is TGTGCCAGCAGTGGGGCCCTAAATCAGCCCCAGCATTTT. As protein: CASSGALNQPQHF.

The J gene is TRBJ2-3, the V gene TRBV10-1, with 7 bases identical to TRBD1. This CDR3 is 15 amino acids long. Germline V lookup: CDR1 WNHNN, CDR2 SYGVQD (reference sequence). Unmatched junction bases numbered 7, after V lost 4 bases and J lost 3 bases. CDR3 nucleotides: TGCGCCAGCAGTGGGTCGAGACAGGGAACAGATACGCAGTATTTT. Residues: CASSGSRQGTDTQYF.

The chain links TRBV6-2 or TRBV6-3 to TRBJ2-7; 8 bases are a match to TRBD1. The CDR3 consists of 17 residues. Germline-derived CDR1 and CDR2 are MNHEY and SVGEGT. Germline trimming cut 2 bases from V and 2 bases from J; bases unmatched to any gene: 11. Written as DNA, the CDR3 is TGTGCCAGCAGTTACGCCCTCTCCGGGACAGGTACCTACGAGCAGTACTTC. Translation gives CASSYALSGTGTYEQYF.

The chain uses TRBV6-1 and TRBJ2-3, with D unresolved. Germline V gene data show CDR1 as MNHNS and CDR2 as SASEGT. The ends were cut back, 2 bases at V and 0 bases at J, with 6 bases in the middle. This CDR3 has 14 amino acids. CDR3 sequence reads: CASSEQESTDTQYF. The CDR3 DNA reads as TGTGCCAGCAGTGAACAGGAAAGCACAGATACGCAGTATTTT.

The chain is built from TRBV15 and TRBJ2-7; tentative D call: TRBD1 (6 bases). With 3 bases removed from V and 5 bases from J, the gap between germline ends came to 17 bases. Looked up from germline, CDR1 is LNHNV and CDR2 is YYDKDF (reference sequence). The CDR3 is made up of 15 amino acids. This CDR3 is CATSRDKGGFNEQYF. DNA for the CDR3: TGTGCCACCAGCAGGGACAAAGGGGGTTTTAACGAGCAGTACTTC.

V is TRBV5-1 and J is TRBJ1-5; TRBD1 is a possible D gene (6 bases). CDR1 and CDR2 from the germline V gene are SGHRS and YFSETQ. V gave up 4 bases and J gave up 6 bases, with 11 bases separating them. The CDR3 totals 13 residues. For the CDR3, the DNA is TGCGCCAGCAGCCCGGGGGCAGGTCAGCCCCAGCATTTT. This codes for CASSPGAGQPQHF.

This chain links TRBV2 with TRBJ2-7; D is unclear. The CDR3 totals 15 residues. Germline V lookup: CDR1 SNHLY, CDR2 FYNNEI. V lost 7 bases, J lost 1 base, and 17 bases lay in between. The CDR3 DNA follows: TGTGCCAGCACCACACTCAGAGTACTTTCCTACGAGCAGTACTTC. This encodes CASTTLRVLSYEQYF.

This clone was detected once. The DNA of the CDR3 is TGCGCCAGCATAGGACTAGCGGGAGCCGCCTACGAGCAGTACTTC. This codes for CASIGLAGAAYEQYF. The chain uses TRBV10-2 and TRBJ2-7; 13 bases are shared with TRBD2. The junction had 5 bases not matched to a gene; V was cut back by 7 bases and J by 2 bases. CDR3 length: 15 residues. Germline V gene data show CDR1 as WSHSY and CDR2 as SAAADI.

This chain links TRBV7-2 with TRBJ1-6, with D uncertain. Germline V gives CDR1 SGHTA, CDR2 FQGNSA. The CDR3 spans 18 residues. The germline V and J ends were trimmed by 1 base and 4 bases, with 17 bases remaining between them. CDR3 sequence (DNA): TGTGCCAGCAGCTTAGTGCCAGTAAGCCCAATGTATAATTCACCCCTCCACTTT. It encodes CASSLVPVSPMYNSPLHF.

The rearrangement links TRBV28 to TRBJ1-2; TRBD1 matches 11 bases. The CDR3 spans 14 residues. Germline lookup yields CDR1 MDHEN and CDR2 SYDVKM. Trimming took 6 bases from V and 5 from J; bases not matched to a gene: 5. CDR3 coding DNA: TGTGCCAGCAGGGATGGACAGGGGGCATATGGCTACACCTTC. Its protein product is CASRDGQGAYGYTF.

This clone was observed a handful of times. The chain employs TRBV18 and TRBJ2-7; 11 bases are shared with TRBD2. Germline values: CDR1 KGHSH, CDR2 LQKENI. This CDR3 has 15 residues. Trimming at V came to 6 bases and at J to 5 bases, leaving 9 bases not matched to a gene. This CDR3 reads CASSPEGLAVDEQYF. The CDR3 coding sequence is TGTGCCAGCTCGCCCGAGGGACTAGCGGTAGACGAGCAGTACTTC.

This clone was seen just once. The J gene is TRBJ1-1, the V gene TRBV11-2; D is ambiguous. This CDR3 is 11 amino acids long. The germline gives CDR1 SGHAT, CDR2 FQNNGV. Trimming left V 9 bases short and J 8 bases short, with 13 bases between. CDR3 sequence (DNA): TGTGCCAGTGGCGGCCAACTGGAAGCTTTCTTT. The encoded protein is CASGGQLEAFF.

This chain joins TRBV18 and TRBJ2-7; D possibly matches TRBD1 or TRBD2 (5 bases each). Per the germline V gene, CDR1 is KGHSH and CDR2 is LQKENI. Trimming shortened V by 4 bases and J by 2 bases, and 15 bases separated the two germline ends. The CDR3 contains 15 residues. The CDR3 region is CASSLGTSSTYEQYF. The CDR3 bases are TGTGCCAGCTCACTCGGGACCTCTAGCACCTACGAGCAGTACTTC.

The chain carries TRBV24-1 and TRBJ1-5, with 8 bases fitting TRBD1. Looked up from germline, CDR1 is KGHDR and CDR2 is SFDVKD. The V segment lost 0 bases and the J segment 6 bases; nucleotides outside the gene matches: 9. The CDR3 runs 17 residues. CDR3: CATSDLLGQGRAQPQHF. The CDR3 region has the DNA TGTGCCACCAGTGATTTGCTCGGACAGGGTAGAGCTCAGCCCCAGCATTTT.

The rearrangement joins TRBV28 to TRBJ2-2; D is undetermined. The CDR3 has 12 residues. Germline CDR1 and CDR2: MDHEN and SYDVKM. V was trimmed by 6 bases and J by 3 bases, leaving 5 bases between them. The CDR3 DNA is TGTGCCAGCAGGGAAGACACCGGGGAGCTGTTTTTT. The encoded protein is CASREDTGELFF.

V is TRBV6-5 and J is TRBJ1-5; the match to TRBD1 covers 9 bases. V was clipped by 9 bases and J by 2 bases; unmatched bases: 5. In germline, CDR1 is MNHEY, CDR2 SVGAGI. The CDR3 loop spans 14 amino acids. The CDR3 sequence is CASSWDRGNQPQHF. In DNA form, the CDR3 reads TGTGCCAGTTCTTGGGACAGGGGCAATCAGCCCCAGCATTTT.

V is TRBV5-6 and J is TRBJ1-3; D ambiguous. The CDR3 runs to 16 residues. Germline CDR1 and CDR2: SGHDT and YYEEEE. V was clipped by 1 base and J by 0 bases, with 11 bases between them. In DNA, the CDR3 is TGTGCCAGCAGCTTGCCCGGGATCCCCTCTGGAAACACCATATATTTT. It specifies CASSLPGIPSGNTIYF.

CDR3 in DNA: TGTGCCAGCTCAGCGACGTACATGAACACTGAAGCTTTCTTT. It translates to CASSATYMNTEAFF. This chain uses TRBV6-5 with TRBJ1-1; the D is unclear. The CDR3 has 14 residues. The V end was cut by 8 bases, the J end by 0 bases, with 13 bases between. Germline lookup yields CDR1 MNHEY and CDR2 SVGAGI.

Here the CDR3 DNA reads TGTGCCATACAGGGAGCTCACTACAATGAGCAGTTCTTC. Translating it yields CAIQGAHYNEQFF. The genes are TRBV24-1 and TRBJ2-1; the D gene is possibly TRBD1 (6 bases). V lost 11 bases and J 3 bases, leaving 13 bases between the germline ends. Germline CDR1 and CDR2: KGHDR and SFDVKD. The CDR3 consists of 13 residues.

The chain links TRBV6-6 to TRBJ1-1; D call uncertain. The V gene's germline CDR1 is MNHNY and CDR2 SVGAGI (reference sequence). There are 12 residues in the CDR3. V dropped 6 bases and J dropped 1 base, with 6 bases sitting between them. CDR3 bases: TGTGCCAGCAGGCCTAAGAACACTGAAGCTTTCTTT. Translation gives CASRPKNTEAFF.

V usage is TRBV6-6 and J usage is TRBJ2-1; the match to TRBD1 covers 9 bases. CDR1 is MNHNY, CDR2 SVGAGI, per germline (reference sequence). V lost 5 bases to trimming and J lost 8 bases; unmatched junction nucleotides: 13. This CDR3 has 16 residues. CDR3 sequence reads: CASSRPGQGSPHEQFF. In DNA form, the CDR3 reads TGTGCCAGCAGTCGACCGGGACAGGGATCCCCCCATGAGCAGTTCTTC.

The genes are TRBV5-1 and TRBJ2-3; TRBD2 aligns across 7 bases. Germline V gives CDR1 SGHRS, CDR2 YFSETQ. The CDR3 is made up of 16 amino acids. The junction had 6 bases not matched to a gene; V was cut back by 1 base and J by 1 base. CDR3 sequence (DNA): TGCGCCAGCAGCTTGTACCTAGCGGAGGGCACAGATACGCAGTATTTT. Protein sequence: CASSLYLAEGTDTQYF. Full variable domain (missing parts from reference TRBV5-1 and TRBJ2-3): KAGVTQTPRYLIKTRGQQVTLSCSPISGHRSVSWYQQTPGQGLQFLFEYFSETQRNKGNFPGRFSGRQFSNSRSEMNVSTLELGDSALYLCASSLYLAEGTDTQYFGPGTRLTVL.